This T cell receptor (beta chain) came from a study of beta chain features in type 1 diabetes. Study-wide context: The study found patients and healthy donors alike in age, gender and cell yields.

CDR1 MNHNS and CDR2 SASEGT come from the germline V gene. The J segment lost 3 bases and the V segment lost 1 base, leaving 1 base of the junction unmatched. The CDR3 sequence is 15 residues long. Concerning this clone: What it recognizes is unknown.

Overall study results and limits: Shortening of TCRB CDR3s, moderate but significant, appeared in all four CD4+ subsets of Type 1 diabetes patients. Short templates might get an advantage during PCR, and this would be equal in patients and controls. High-TCR-expressing cells could be over-represented by cDNA sequencing.

Using CD45RO/CCR7/CD25/CD127/CD95/CD27, CD4+ naive, central memory, regulatory and stem cell-like memory cells were sorted. Expressed TCRB transcripts were sequenced because the isolated RNA had all been reverse transcribed beforehand. The method was immunoSEQ multiplex PCR; TCRdb's version includes in-frame clones alone and lacks a portion of them. This sample has 200,000 to 300,000 clones, with roughly 11% found just once. This clonotype was obtained from a man aged 25-40 years with type 1 diabetes. Material: naive CD4+ T cells from blood. The genes are TRBV6-1 and TRBJ2-2, with 8 bases identical to TRBD1. CDR3 in amino acids: CASSEGTGYTGELFF. CDR3 coding DNA: TGTGCCAGCAGTGAAGGGACAGGGTACACCGGGGAGCTGTTTTTT.